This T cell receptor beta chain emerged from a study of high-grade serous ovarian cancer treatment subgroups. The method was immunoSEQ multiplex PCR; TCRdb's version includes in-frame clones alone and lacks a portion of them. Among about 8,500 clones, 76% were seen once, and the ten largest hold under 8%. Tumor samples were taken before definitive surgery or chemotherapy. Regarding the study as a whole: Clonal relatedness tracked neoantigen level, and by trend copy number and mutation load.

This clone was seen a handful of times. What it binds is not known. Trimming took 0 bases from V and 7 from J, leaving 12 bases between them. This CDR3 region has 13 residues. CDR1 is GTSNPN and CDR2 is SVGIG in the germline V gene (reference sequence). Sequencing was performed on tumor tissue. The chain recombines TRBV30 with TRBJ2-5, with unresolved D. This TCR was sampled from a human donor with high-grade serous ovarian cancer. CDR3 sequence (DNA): TGTGCCTGGAGTGTACATGGTCGAGGGACCCAGTACTTC. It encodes CAWSVHGRGTQYF.